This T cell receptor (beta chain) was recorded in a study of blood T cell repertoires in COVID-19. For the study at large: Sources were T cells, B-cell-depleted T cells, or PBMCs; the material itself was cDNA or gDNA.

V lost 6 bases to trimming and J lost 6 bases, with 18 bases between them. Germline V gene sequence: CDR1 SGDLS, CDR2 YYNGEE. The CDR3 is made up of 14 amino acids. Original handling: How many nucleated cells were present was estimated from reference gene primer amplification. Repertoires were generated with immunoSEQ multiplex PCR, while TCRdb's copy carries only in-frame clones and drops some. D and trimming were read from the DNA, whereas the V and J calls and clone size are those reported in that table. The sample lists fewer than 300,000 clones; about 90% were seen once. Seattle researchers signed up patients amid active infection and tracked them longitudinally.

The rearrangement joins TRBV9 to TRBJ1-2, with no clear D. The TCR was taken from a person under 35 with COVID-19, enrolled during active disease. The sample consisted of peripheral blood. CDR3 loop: CASTRGLKDHGYTF. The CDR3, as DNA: TGTGCCAGCACCCGTGGACTGAAGGACCATGGCTACACCTTC. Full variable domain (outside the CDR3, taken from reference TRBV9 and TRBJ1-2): DSGVTQTPKHLITATGQRVTLRCSPRSGDLSVYWYQQSLDQGLQFLIQYYNGEERAKGNILERFSAQQFPDLHSELNLSSLELGDSALYFCASTRGLKDHGYTFGSGTRLTVV.